Included here is one T cell receptor beta chain sequence, with context. The CDR3 spans 17 residues. The ends were cut back, 6 bases at V and 0 bases at J, with 16 bases in the middle. The germline CDR1 and CDR2 sequences are SGHRS and YFSETQ. The sample belongs to a study of kidney transplant recipient with SARS-CoV-2 infection. Each CDR3 protein is one row after TCRdb ran MiXCR on the reads. This sample has under 300,000 distinct CDR3 sequences, with under 35% found just once. The chain joins TRBV5-1 to TRBJ1-6; the D is unclear. Specimen: a blood sample, collected at baseline and between days 110 and 120 from a kidney transplant recipient. The clonotype comes from a male patient in his thirties who had COVID-19 and was a kidney transplant recipient. The graft donor may have contributed some T cells. CDR3 residues: CASNSSPQSSYNSPLHF. In nucleotides, the CDR3 is TGCGCCAGCAACTCTTCCCCGCAGAGCTCCTATAATTCACCCCTCCACTTT.